The following is a T cell receptor (beta chain) sequence with its context. The antigen is not known. This entry comes from a study of cytomegalovirus exposure and HLA in healthy donors. Turning to the study itself: HLA-typed donors contributed 65 million to 95 million unique TCRs, which were held in an early data release. Broader study findings: In a later analysis, V- and J-gene trimming of beta chains associated with a DCLRE1C missense variant, replicated independently.

The PCR ran on 60 Vbeta and 13 Jbeta primers. Only in-frame clones appear in the TCRdb table, and some are missing; sequencing was by immunoSEQ multiplex PCR. The sample records over 150,000 clones, roughly 79% being singletons. Donors showed nominal health when sampled, although they likely had unrecorded immune exposures. The CDR3 is 12 amino acids. CDR1 and CDR2 (germline): SEHNR, FQNEAQ (reference sequence). Sequencing was done on a sample of PBMCs. The clonotype was recovered from a male donor in good health and CMV-seropositive. The chain has TRBV7-9 and TRBJ2-3; a weak D match, TRBD2 (5 bases). The CDR3 DNA reads as TGTTCCTGCGAGGGTTCTGTAGATACGCAGTATTTT. This gives the protein CSCEGSVDTQYF.